The 22 T cell receptor beta chains below were found in one sample sequenced in a study of T cell repertoires in cytomegalovirus infection. TCRdb ran MiXCR on the reads and lists one entry per CDR3 protein. The sample has fewer than 550,000 distinct CDR3 sequences; over 9% are singletons. Sequencing was performed on PBMCs. Every receptor here comes from a human donor in good health (CMV status not recorded). Some clones in this sample may be carry-over from other donors' samples.

Concerning this clonotype itself: Being one base from a much bigger clone, this may be a read error. The genes are TRBV6-2 or TRBV6-3 and TRBJ1-2, with D perhaps TRBD1 (5 bases). Looked up from germline, CDR1 is MNHEY and CDR2 is SVGEGT. This CDR3 region has 14 residues. The CDR3 DNA reads TGTGTCAGCAGTTTCTCAAGAGGGCAGGGACTAAACTTCTTC. Its translation is CVSSFSRGQGLNFF.

This clonotype was observed many times. The chain links TRBV7-6 to TRBJ1-1; D is undetermined. The CDR3 length is 13 residues. V was trimmed by 4 bases and J by 5 bases, leaving 11 bases between them. The germline V gene encodes CDR1 SGHVS and CDR2 FNYEAQ. Here the CDR3 reads CASSSAGHTEAFF. CDR3 in DNA: TGTGCCAGCAGCTCGGCGGGCCATACTGAAGCTTTCTTT.

This clonotype was found a few times. The chain has TRBV15 and TRBJ1-2, with 8 bases identical to TRBD1. V shed 1 base and J 8 bases; nucleotides not matched to a gene: 3. This CDR3 comprises 13 residues. Germline CDR1 reads LNHNV; CDR2 reads YYDKDF (reference sequence). CDR3 nucleotides: TGTGCCACCAGCAGAGGGGCAGGGGGCGGCTACACCTTC. Translated: CATSRGAGGGYTF.

This clonotype showed up just a few times. The rearrangement links TRBV6-5 to TRBJ1-1, with D perhaps TRBD1 (5 bases). The CDR3 has 16 amino acids. Germline loops: CDR1 MNHEY, CDR2 SVGAGI. Trimming cost V 5 bases and J 0 bases, with 16 bases left between them. DNA of the CDR3: TGTGCCAGCAGTCCGGCGGGGGTGCTAATGAACACTGAAGCTTTCTTT. As protein: CASSPAGVLMNTEAFF.

This clonotype was seen many times. The CDR3 DNA follows: TGTGCCAGCAGTTGGGGCTCCTACGAGCAGTACTTC. Its protein product is CASSWGSYEQYF. The chain links TRBV6-2 or TRBV6-3 to TRBJ2-7, with D hard to call. Germline V gene sequence: CDR1 MNHEY, CDR2 SVGEGT. The CDR3 totals 12 residues. Trimming stripped 4 bases from V and 0 bases from J, with 4 bases between.

This clonotype has a count of ten or more. The chain couples TRBV28 to TRBJ2-7; D remains unclear. V shed 0 bases and J shed 2 bases, with 5 bases lying between them. The germline V gene encodes CDR1 MDHEN and CDR2 SYDVKM. The CDR3 contains 13 residues. DNA of the CDR3: TGTGCCAGCAGTTTATGGTATCCCTACGAGCAGTACTTC. Its translation: CASSLWYPYEQYF.

In its sample, this clonotype was seen many times. V usage is TRBV11-2 and J usage is TRBJ1-2, with a tentative D call TRBD1 (6 bases). The V end was cut by 1 base, the J end by 8 bases, with 11 bases between. CDR3 length equals 13 residues. Germline CDR1 is SGHAT and CDR2 is FQNNGV. The CDR3 nucleotides are TGTGCCAGCAGCTTAGGGACAGTATCCGGCTACACCTTC. Translation gives CASSLGTVSGYTF.

This clonotype came up many times. The genes are TRBV12-3 or TRBV12-4 and TRBJ2-4, with 7 nucleotides matching TRBD1. This CDR3 has 13 residues. V shed 8 bases, J shed 4 bases, and the junction held 5 bases outside the gene matches. The CDR3 spells CASPGTAKNIQYF. CDR3 coding DNA: TGTGCCAGCCCCGGGACAGCGAAAAACATTCAGTACTTC.

The sample holds many counts of this clonotype. V usage is TRBV18 and J usage is TRBJ1-2, with D unclear. This CDR3 has 16 residues. V was clipped by 6 bases and J by 5 bases, with 22 bases between them. Germline lookup yields CDR1 KGHSH and CDR2 LQKENI. The DNA of the CDR3 is TGTGCCAGCTCGGAAGGAGAAGCCGGGTCCCTGTATGGCTACACCTTC. Translated: CASSEGEAGSLYGYTF.

Turning to this clonotype: This may be a read error, as it is one base from a much larger clone. J is TRBJ2-1 and V is TRBV27, with 8 bases identical to TRBD1. V gave up 1 base and J gave up 5 bases; unmatched junction bases: 4. From germline, CDR1 is MNHEY and CDR2 SMNVEV (reference sequence). This CDR3 spans 15 amino acids. CDR3 protein: CASSLWGQEHNEQFF. Written as DNA, the CDR3 is TGTGCCAGCAGTTTATGGGGACAGGAGCACAATGAGCAGTTCTTC.

The table lists this clonotype with many counts. This chain joins TRBV19 and TRBJ1-2, with D unresolved. Trimming shortened V by 8 bases and J by 6 bases, and 22 bases separated the two germline ends. The CDR3 loop spans 15 amino acids. The germline gives CDR1 LNHDA, CDR2 SQIVND (reference sequence). CDR3 nucleotides: TGTGCCAGTCTCCTCCTAGGTGGGAATTCAAATGGCTACACCTTC. Translating gives CASLLLGGNSNGYTF.

This clonotype appeared many times. The CDR3 here is CASSPSTSYNEQFF. CDR3 nucleotide sequence: TGTGCCAGCAGCCCTTCAACCTCCTACAATGAGCAGTTCTTC. V gene TRBV7-9 combines with J gene TRBJ2-1; no firm D call. Per germline, CDR1 SEHNR and CDR2 FQNEAQ (reference sequence). This CDR3 region has 14 residues. V was shortened by 5 bases and J by 0 bases, with 8 bases between the two germline ends.

This clonotype was seen repeatedly, ten times or more. The chain carries TRBV15 and TRBJ2-1; no firm D call. The germline V gene has CDR1 LNHNV and CDR2 YYDKDF (reference sequence). Trimming removed 3 bases at V and 8 bases at J, with 8 bases between. The CDR3 is 12 amino acids. CDR3 amino acids: CATSRDDYEQFF. CDR3 bases: TGTGCCACCAGCAGGGATGACTATGAGCAGTTCTTC.

This clonotype occurred many times. The chain combines TRBV12-3 or TRBV12-4 with TRBJ1-3, with TRBD1 as a possible D gene (5 bases). The CDR3 consists of 14 residues. V dropped 3 bases and J dropped 8 bases, with 14 bases sitting between them. CDR3 nucleotides: TGTGCCAGCAGTTTTGGGGGGGTTCAGGACACCATATATTTT. Translated: CASSFGGVQDTIYF.

This clonotype was observed many times. The chain combines TRBV7-9 with TRBJ2-7; TRBD2 agrees at 11 bases. Germline V gene data show CDR1 as SEHNR and CDR2 as FQNEAQ (reference sequence). With 4 bases clipped from V and 3 bases from J, the junction kept 8 bases outside the gene matches. CDR3 size: 16 residues. In DNA form, the CDR3 reads TGTGCCAGCAGCTATACCGGGACTAGCGGACTCTACGAGCAGTACTTC. Encoded protein: CASSYTGTSGLYEQYF.

This clonotype showed up just a few times. V and J are TRBV29-1 and TRBJ2-5; a possible D gene is TRBD1 (6 bases). V lost 5 bases and J lost 7, with 17 bases in between. CDR1 and CDR2 (germline): SQVTM, ANQGSEA. The CDR3 runs to 13 residues. The CDR3 spells CSVSRDTQGTQYF. CDR3 DNA sequence: TGCAGCGTTAGCCGGGACACCCAGGGGACCCAGTACTTC.

This clonotype was found many times. This rearrangement joins TRBV19 to TRBJ2-1; 12 nucleotides align to TRBD2. The CDR3 spans 13 residues. With V trimmed by 7 bases and J by 10 bases, 5 bases remained unmatched. Looked up from germline, CDR1 is LNHDA and CDR2 is SQIVND (reference sequence). The CDR3 DNA reads TGTGCCAGTACGGGACTAGCGGGCGGGGAGCAGTTCTTC. This gives the protein CASTGLAGGEQFF.

This clonotype has at least ten counts. This rearrangement joins TRBV7-8 to TRBJ1-2; D perhaps matches TRBD1 (5 bases). Germline V gives CDR1 SGHVS, CDR2 FQNEAQ. The CDR3 covers 13 residues. Trimming cost V 3 bases and J 4 bases, with 9 bases left between them. CDR3 coding DNA: TGTGCCAGCAGCTTCGGCGGGACCTATGGCTACACCTTC. This codes for CASSFGGTYGYTF.

This clonotype was observed many times. The rearrangement uses TRBV28 and TRBJ2-7, with TRBD2 identical over 11 bases. CDR3 length: 19 amino acids. V shed 6 bases and J 2 bases; nucleotides not matched to a gene: 18. From germline, CDR1 is MDHEN and CDR2 SYDVKM. DNA of the CDR3: TGTGCCAGCAGCCGACCCGGGACTAGCGGTTTCAGAATTGCCTACGAGCAGTACTTC. This gives the protein CASSRPGTSGFRIAYEQYF.

This chain links TRBV4-2 with TRBJ2-3; perhaps TRBD1 as D (7 bases). Germline V lookup: CDR1 LGHNA, CDR2 YNFKEQ. Trimming removed 4 bases at V and 2 bases at J, with 13 bases between. The length of the CDR3 is 15 residues. CDR3 coding DNA: TGTGCCAGCAGCCTCAAGGAGGGGGCCACAGATACGCAGTATTTT. It encodes CASSLKEGATDTQYF.

This clonotype was counted only a few times. The J gene is TRBJ1-6, the V gene TRBV19, with TRBD1 matching over 10 bases. Germline values: CDR1 LNHDA, CDR2 SQIVND (reference sequence). With 0 bases clipped from V and 6 bases from J, the junction kept 2 bases outside the gene matches. The CDR3 runs 16 residues. The CDR3 sequence is CASSIDRTGGNSPLHF. CDR3 DNA: TGTGCCAGTAGTATAGATCGGACAGGGGGTAATTCACCCCTCCACTTT.

This clonotype was counted many times. This chain links TRBV11-2 with TRBJ2-1; 7 positions match TRBD2. CDR3 length: 17 amino acids. V was clipped by 6 bases and J by 8 bases; unmatched bases: 19. From germline, CDR1 is SGHAT and CDR2 FQNNGV. In DNA form, the CDR3 reads TGTGCCAGCAGTACAACAGGCGGGAGCCACCGGGCGGATGAGCAGTTCTTC. Translation: CASSTTGGSHRADEQFF.